This T cell receptor beta chain was sequenced in a study of OX40 agonist ivuxolimab in advanced cancers. Produced via immunoSEQ multiplex PCR; TCRdb's table is partial and in-frame only. The data hold roughly 14,000 clones, with about 60% observed a single time. Source: CD4+ or CD8+ T cells sorted from blood, taken in a trial of the OX40 agonist ivuxolimab. The TCR was taken from an adult with an advanced solid tumor such as melanoma, head and neck, liver or kidney cancer.

The CDR3 reads CASSQGGGSNQPQHF. The CDR3 DNA reads TGTGCCAGCAGCCAGGGCGGCGGAAGCAATCAGCCCCAGCATTTT. This chain links TRBV9 with TRBJ1-5; possibly TRBD1 for D (5 bases). The CDR3 consists of 15 residues. Germline-derived CDR1 and CDR2 are SGDLS and YYNGEE. V gave up 4 bases and J gave up 1 base, with 12 bases separating them.